The source of this TCR beta chain is a study of cytomegalovirus exposure and HLA in healthy donors. Whole-study findings and limits: Subsequent analysis revealed that first-cohort TCR clusters tended to co-occur in the 120 or so validation repertoires. Approximately 160 TCR beta chains were listed as cytomegalovirus-associated.

With regard to this clone: Antigen unknown.

Donors were drawn from the approximately 120-subject validation cohort, separate from the roughly 700-subject first cohort. In germline, CDR1 is MNHNY, CDR2 SVGAGI (reference sequence). V was clipped by 0 bases and J by 0 bases, with 9 bases between them. The CDR3 sequence is 15 residues long. The data were produced by immunoSEQ multiplex PCR, yet TCRdb's version contains in-frame clones alone and is incomplete. The data hold under 75,000 clones, with around 97% observed a single time. Sequenced: PBMCs. V usage is TRBV6-6 and J usage is TRBJ2-7; TRBD1 is a possible D gene (5 bases). The clonotype comes from a woman between 18 and 29 years old in good health and CMV-seropositive. The CDR3 sequence: CASSYSDTNSYEQYF. The CDR3 DNA sequence: TGTGCCAGCAGTTACTCGGACACCAACTCCTACGAGCAGTACTTC.